These 9 T cell receptor beta chains were all obtained from the same sample, sequenced in a study of PD-L1 blockade in urothelial cancer. Produced via immunoSEQ multiplex PCR; TCRdb's table is partial and in-frame only. The repertoire consists of about 22,000 clones, with around 87% occurring once and the leading ten covering about 15%. The specimen was PBMCs, collected around atezolizumab (anti-PD-L1) treatment. Receptor source: a woman aged 60-75 years with urothelial cancer.

V usage is TRBV7-2 and J usage is TRBJ2-3; D is possibly TRBD2 (5 bases). V lost 3 bases and J 6 bases, leaving 16 bases between the germline ends. The CDR3 spans 15 residues. CDR1 and CDR2 (germline): SGHTA, FQGNSA. CDR3 in amino acids: CASSFSGPPGDTQYF. CDR3 coding DNA: TGTGCCAGCAGCTTTTCCGGGCCTCCGGGGGATACGCAGTATTTT. Based on the CDR3 plus reference TRBV7-2 and TRBJ2-3, the full variable domain is GAGVSQSPSNKVTEKGKDVELRCDPISGHTALYWYRQSLGQGLEFLIYFQGNSAPDKSGLPSDRFSAERTGGSVSTLTIQRTQQEDSAVYLCASSFSGPPGDTQYFGPGTRLTVL.

The rearrangement links TRBV14 to TRBJ2-3; TRBD1 matches at 9 bases. The CDR3 length is 14 residues. V lost 4 bases, J lost 4 bases, and 3 bases stayed unmatched. CDR1 is SGHDN and CDR2 is FVKESK in the germline V gene. CDR3: CASSPTGGADTQYF. The CDR3, as DNA: TGTGCCAGCAGCCCGACAGGGGGAGCAGATACGCAGTATTTT.

The chain recombines TRBV5-4 with TRBJ2-3; the match to TRBD2 covers 7 bases. The CDR3 runs 15 residues. Looked up from germline, CDR1 is SGHNT and CDR2 is YYREEE (reference sequence). V was pared by 3 bases and J by 1 base, with 5 bases of the junction left unmatched. In DNA, the CDR3 is TGTGCCAGCAGCTCCGGGACTATCGGCACAGATACGCAGTATTTT. Translating gives CASSSGTIGTDTQYF. Looking up the rest from reference TRBV5-4 and TRBJ2-3 gives the full variable domain: ETGVTQSPTHLIKTRGQQVTLRCSSQSGHNTVSWYQQALGQGPQFIFQYYREEENGRGNFPPRFSGLQFPNYSSELNVNALELDDSALYLCASSSGTIGTDTQYFGPGTRLTVL.

The chain employs TRBV7-6 and TRBJ2-1, with a weak D call TRBD1 (6 bases). The V end lost 7 bases, the J end lost 5 bases, and 18 bases lay between the germline ends. Germline CDR1 reads SGHVS; CDR2 reads FNYEAQ. The CDR3 covers 15 residues. The CDR3 is CASTVGAGVNNEQFF. CDR3 DNA sequence: TGTGCCAGCACAGTAGGGGCAGGGGTAAACAATGAGCAGTTCTTC.

The chain is built from TRBV28 and TRBJ2-7; tentatively, D is TRBD2 (6 bases). CDR1 MDHEN and CDR2 SYDVKM come from the germline V gene. This CDR3 has 17 residues. With 5 bases removed from V and 1 base from J, the gap between germline ends came to 21 bases. CDR3 coding DNA: TGTGCCAGCAGTGGCCTTCGGGGGTTCTTGGAGTCCTACGAGCAGTACTTC. Translating gives CASSGLRGFLESYEQYF.

The CDR3 is CSVVGLAGVGAGELFF. The DNA for the CDR3 is TGCAGCGTTGTAGGACTAGCGGGAGTTGGGGCCGGGGAGCTGTTTTTT. The V gene is TRBV29-1, the J gene TRBJ2-2, with 13 nucleotides matching TRBD2. CDR3 length equals 16 residues. Trimming at V came to 4 bases and at J to 6 bases, leaving 8 bases not matched to a gene. CDR1 is SQVTM, CDR2 ANQGSEA, per germline.

The rearrangement joins TRBV11-2 to TRBJ2-1; 10 bases map to TRBD2. The length of the CDR3 is 16 residues. J was trimmed by 4 bases and V by 5 bases; bases with no gene match: 8. CDR1 SGHAT and CDR2 FQNNGV come from the germline V gene. The CDR3, as DNA: TGTGCCAGCAGCGCTGCCGGGACTAGCGTGTACAATGAGCAGTTCTTC. Amino acids: CASSAAGTSVYNEQFF.

The chain combines TRBV7-9 with TRBJ2-7; TRBD1 matches 7 bases. CDR3 size: 14 residues. Trimming took 7 bases from V and 6 from J; bases not matched to a gene: 12. Germline loops: CDR1 SEHNR, CDR2 FQNEAQ (reference sequence). The CDR3 spells CASTPLLQGTEQYF. DNA for the CDR3: TGTGCCAGCACCCCCCTACTACAGGGGACCGAGCAGTACTTC.

The chain has TRBV10-3 and TRBJ1-1, with D unclear. The CDR3 length is 16 residues. Trimming shortened V by 4 bases and J by 1 base, and 16 bases separated the two germline ends. Per the germline V gene, CDR1 is ENHRY and CDR2 is SYGVKD. CDR3 protein: CAISGIKRQENTEAFF. DNA for the CDR3: TGTGCCATCAGTGGAATTAAGAGACAAGAGAACACTGAAGCTTTCTTT.